These 26 T cell receptor beta chains share one sample of origin, sequenced in a study of identical twins. TCRdb used MiXCR to reprocess the 5' RACE reads, holding one entry per CDR3 protein. The sample has under 350,000 distinct CDR3 sequences, 8.5% to 9.5% seen once. These same records also appear under a second study, on yellow fever vaccine responses in identical twins.

Material for sequencing was CD8+ T cells sorted from blood. The receptors were gathered from a woman aged 18-29 years in good health.

This clonotype showed up just a few times. The chain employs TRBV6-5 and TRBJ1-1; D gene uncertain. Trimming pared 1 base from V and 4 bases from J, leaving 7 bases between. Per the germline V gene, CDR1 is MNHEY and CDR2 is SVGAGI. The CDR3 contains 13 residues. The CDR3 DNA is TGTGCCAGCAGTTACTACAGAGGCACTGAAGCTTTCTTT. Translation: CASSYYRGTEAFF.

V gene TRBV2 combines with J gene TRBJ2-1, with D perhaps matching TRBD1 (5 bases). The CDR3 loop spans 12 amino acids. Trimming removed 7 bases at V and 2 bases at J, with 6 bases between. Germline values: CDR1 SNHLY, CDR2 FYNNEI. CDR3 in DNA: TGTGCCAGCACAGGGACCTACAATGAGCAGTTCTTC. Translating gives CASTGTYNEQFF.

This clonotype was picked up a small number of times. V and J are TRBV6-2 or TRBV6-3 and TRBJ2-3, with D possibly TRBD2 on 5 matching bases. In germline, CDR1 is MNHEY, CDR2 SVGEGT. The V gene lost 11 bases and the J gene lost 0 bases, with 12 bases spanning the gap. The CDR3 spans 13 residues. The CDR3 DNA follows: TGTGCCGGCCGGGATGGAAGCACAGATACGCAGTATTTT. This gives the protein CAGRDGSTDTQYF.

The chain employs TRBV27 and TRBJ1-1; TRBD1 matches 12 bases. The germline V gene has CDR1 MNHEY and CDR2 SMNVEV (reference sequence). CDR3 length: 14 amino acids. Trimming cost V 5 bases and J 6 bases; bases outside gene matches: 4. CDR3 in amino acids: CASSIGTGGPEAFF. The CDR3 nucleotides are TGTGCCAGCAGTATCGGGACAGGGGGCCCTGAAGCTTTCTTT.

The CDR3 DNA follows: TGTGCCAGCAGTATTGCAGGGGGCCTCAAATCCTACGAGCAGTACTTC. It translates to CASSIAGGLKSYEQYF. The chain employs TRBV13 and TRBJ2-7; 8 nucleotides agree with TRBD1. Germline V gene lookup returns CDR1 PRHDT and CDR2 FYEKMQ (reference sequence). Trimming at V came to 6 bases and at J to 1 base, leaving 11 bases not matched to a gene. The CDR3 is made up of 16 amino acids.

This clonotype showed up many times. The gene calls are TRBV7-9 and TRBJ2-7; TRBD1 agrees at 7 bases. This CDR3 is built from 14 residues. The germline gives CDR1 SEHNR, CDR2 FQNEAQ (reference sequence). V lost 5 bases, J lost 3 bases, and 7 bases stayed unmatched. CDR3 DNA: TGTGCCAGCAGCACCCGGGACAGCCTCTACGAGCAGTACTTC. This codes for CASSTRDSLYEQYF.

This clonotype was seen a handful of times. The rearrangement joins TRBV5-1 to TRBJ2-1; the match to TRBD2 covers 7 bases. Germline CDR1 reads SGHRS; CDR2 reads YFSETQ. V was pared by 4 bases and J by 4 bases, with 17 bases of the junction left unmatched. This CDR3 comprises 18 residues. The CDR3 protein is CASSPRGVLAYEYNEQFF. The DNA of the CDR3 is TGCGCCAGCAGCCCCAGAGGGGTACTAGCGTATGAATACAATGAGCAGTTCTTC.

Many counts were recorded for this clonotype. The chain has TRBV12-3 or TRBV12-4 and TRBJ2-3; the match to TRBD2 covers 13 bases. The CDR3 runs 18 residues. J gave up 0 bases and V 3 bases, and 6 bases lay outside the gene matches. The CDR3 loop reads CASSLGLAGLLSTDTQYF. The CDR3 nucleotides are TGTGCCAGCAGTTTGGGACTAGCGGGACTACTAAGCACAGATACGCAGTATTTT.

This chain joins TRBV28 and TRBJ2-5; D is undetermined. Germline assignment: CDR1 MDHEN and CDR2 SYDVKM. Trimming cost V 2 bases and J 5 bases, with 12 bases left between them. The CDR3 totals 14 residues. DNA of the CDR3: TGTGCCAGCAGTTTAACTTTCCCTGGGGAGACCCAGTACTTC. Encoded protein: CASSLTFPGETQYF. Together with reference TRBV28 and TRBJ2-5, the CDR3 gives the full variable domain: DVKVTQSSRYLVKRTGEKVFLECVQDMDHENMFWYRQDPGLGLRLIYFSYDVKMKEKGDIPEGYSVSREKKERFSLILESASTNQTSMYLCASSLTFPGETQYFGPGTRLLVL.

In its sample, this clonotype was seen a few times. The chain has TRBV25-1 and TRBJ2-2; D gene ambiguous. This CDR3 region has 16 residues. Germline CDR1 is MGHDK and CDR2 is SYGVNS. Trimming took off 1 base at V and 7 bases at J, with 16 bases between the two ends. In DNA, the CDR3 is TGTGCCAGCAGTGAATTATCCGGGTCTCAAAGCGGGGAGCTGTTTTTT. Its translation: CASSELSGSQSGELFF.

This clonotype was detected a few times. This rearrangement joins TRBV6-1 to TRBJ2-5, with TRBD2 matching over 10 bases. Per germline, CDR1 MNHNS and CDR2 SASEGT. V trimming: 6 bases; J trimming: 2 bases; junction bases outside the gene matches: 6. The CDR3 loop spans 15 amino acids. CDR3 in amino acids: CASSSAGGVQETQYF. DNA of the CDR3: TGTGCCAGCAGCTCAGCGGGAGGGGTTCAAGAGACCCAGTACTTC.

This clonotype was seen more than once but under ten times. The chain links TRBV7-2 to TRBJ2-7; tentative D call: TRBD2 (6 bases). V gave up 4 bases and J gave up 4 bases, with 8 bases separating them. Germline-derived CDR1 and CDR2 are SGHTA and FQGNSA. The CDR3 is made up of 12 amino acids. The CDR3 region is CASSWSGYEQYF. The CDR3 DNA follows: TGTGCCAGCAGCTGGAGCGGGTACGAGCAGTACTTC.

The chain recombines TRBV28 with TRBJ1-1; the match to TRBD1 covers 9 bases. Germline V gene lookup returns CDR1 MDHEN and CDR2 SYDVKM. Losses at the gene ends were 5 bases for V and 2 bases for J; bases not matched to a gene: 6. The CDR3 runs 15 residues. Here the CDR3 reads CASSTHRGLNTEAFF. The CDR3 bases are TGTGCCAGCAGTACTCACAGGGGGCTAAACACTGAAGCTTTCTTT.

The V gene is TRBV7-9, the J gene TRBJ2-7; the D is unclear. V was shortened by 1 base and J by 0 bases, with 10 bases between the two germline ends. Germline CDR1 SEHNR, CDR2 FQNEAQ (reference sequence). This CDR3 has 15 residues. For the CDR3, the DNA is TGTGCCAGCAGCTTAGAATCGTCGTACTCCTACGAGCAGTACTTC. This translates into CASSLESSYSYEQYF. The whole variable domain, filled in from reference TRBV7-9 and TRBJ2-7, reads DTGVSQNPRHKITKRGQNVTFRCDPISEHNRLYWYRQTLGQGPEFLTYFQNEAQLEKSRLLSDRFSAERPKGSFSTLEIQRTEQGDSAMYLCASSLESSYSYEQYFGPGTRLTVT.

This clonotype was recorded a few times. The chain has TRBV20-1 and TRBJ2-2, with 8 bases aligning to TRBD2. The CDR3 runs 15 residues. The junction had 3 bases not matched to a gene; V was cut back by 1 base and J by 2 bases. Germline-derived CDR1 and CDR2 are DFQATT and SNEGSKA (reference sequence). CDR3 in amino acids: CSARALADNTGELFF. The CDR3 DNA sequence: TGCAGTGCTAGAGCACTAGCGGATAACACCGGGGAGCTGTTTTTT.

The chain is built from TRBV29-1 and TRBJ1-5; D gene ambiguous. CDR1 is SQVTM and CDR2 is ANQGSEA in the germline V gene. V was cut by 7 bases and J by 2 bases, with 15 bases left in between. The CDR3 is 14 residues long. CDR3 in DNA: TGCAGCGCTATGAGGGAGGGAGGCAATCAGCCCCAGCATTTT. Its translation: CSAMREGGNQPQHF.

Ten or more counts support this clonotype. The chain has TRBV11-2 and TRBJ2-3, with D possibly being TRBD1 (6 bases). The CDR3 is 14 residues long. V was clipped by 6 bases and J by 4 bases, with 14 bases between them. CDR1 is SGHAT, CDR2 FQNNGV, per germline. The chain's CDR3 is CASRETGLPDTQYF. CDR3 coding DNA: TGTGCCAGCAGGGAAACAGGGTTGCCAGATACGCAGTATTTT. Combining the CDR3 with reference TRBV11-2 and TRBJ2-3 gives the whole variable domain EAGVAQSPRYKIIEKRQSVAFWCNPISGHATLYWYQQILGQGPKLLIQFQNNGVVDDSQLPKDRFSAERLKGVDSTLKIQPAKLEDSAVYLCASRETGLPDTQYFGPGTRLTVL.

Only a few counts were recorded for this clonotype. The J gene is TRBJ1-1, the V gene TRBV6-1, with D possibly being TRBD1 (6 bases). Germline V gives CDR1 MNHNS, CDR2 SASEGT. Trimming cost V 7 bases and J 0 bases, with 18 bases left between them. This CDR3 is 16 amino acids long. Here the CDR3 DNA reads TGTGCCAGCACCCAAAGACAGGCGGCCCTGAACACTGAAGCTTTCTTT. This codes for CASTQRQAALNTEAFF.

The V call is TRBV6-2 or TRBV6-3, the J call TRBJ2-1; D may be TRBD2 (6 bases). Germline-derived CDR1 and CDR2 are MNHEY and SVGEGT. Trimming took off 10 bases at V and 8 bases at J, with 21 bases between the two ends. The CDR3 runs to 14 residues. CDR3 region: CAIQERYGSDEQFF. As DNA, the CDR3 is TGTGCCATACAGGAAAGATACGGGAGCGATGAGCAGTTCTTC.

This clonotype was seen more than once but under ten times. The genes are TRBV7-9 and TRBJ2-7; D unclear. Germline CDR1 reads SEHNR; CDR2 reads FQNEAQ (reference sequence). The CDR3 is 13 residues long. V lost 2 bases, J lost 4 bases, and 9 bases lay in between. In DNA form, the CDR3 reads TGTGCCAGCAGCTTAAACGCCTTATACGAGCAGTACTTC. This sequence encodes CASSLNALYEQYF.

This clonotype was counted between two and nine times. An end of the junction differs from the germline gene, which may be a read error. The chain uses TRBV7-7 and TRBJ2-5; weak D call: TRBD2 (6 bases). The CDR3 consists of 15 residues. The germline gives CDR1 SSHAT, CDR2 FNYEAQ (reference sequence). DNA of the CDR3: TGTGCTAGCAGCCTGAATGCGGGGAACCAAGAGACCCAGTACTTC. Residues: CASSLNAGNQETQYF.

This clonotype was seen more than once but under ten times. This sequence joins TRBV30 and TRBJ2-1, with D uncertain. The CDR3 length is 13 residues. The ends were cut back, 2 bases at V and 4 bases at J, with 9 bases in the middle. Germline V CDR1 and CDR2: GTSNPN, SVGIG (reference sequence). The CDR3 here is CAWSTGPYNEQFF. The CDR3 DNA reads TGTGCCTGGAGTACCGGGCCTTACAATGAGCAGTTCTTC.

This clonotype was seen at least ten times. The chain has TRBV9 and TRBJ2-2, with unresolved D. CDR3 size: 13 residues. Germline V gives CDR1 SGDLS, CDR2 YYNGEE. Trimming removed 9 bases at V and 6 bases at J, with 15 bases between. In nucleotides, the CDR3 is TGTGCCACCAACGGGCCAACCCCCGGGGAGCTGTTTTTT. This sequence encodes CATNGPTPGELFF.

This clonotype was seen ten or more times. This CDR3 reads CASSFPGDQETQYF. The CDR3 region has the DNA TGTGCCAGCAGCTTTCCGGGAGACCAAGAGACCCAGTACTTC. This chain links TRBV7-8 with TRBJ2-5; D is perhaps TRBD2 (6 bases). Germline V gene sequence: CDR1 SGHVS, CDR2 FQNEAQ. Trimming removed 3 bases from V and 0 bases from J, with 8 bases in between. The length of the CDR3 is 14 residues.

Ten or more counts support this clonotype. The rearrangement joins TRBV20-1 to TRBJ2-7; D is unresolved. CDR1 and CDR2 from the germline V gene are DFQATT and SNEGSKA (reference sequence). The CDR3 contains 12 residues. Trimming removed 1 base from V and 5 bases from J, with 9 bases in between. The CDR3 protein is CSARVGDHEQYF. The CDR3 DNA reads as TGCAGTGCTAGAGTCGGCGATCACGAGCAGTACTTC.

V gene TRBV12-3 or TRBV12-4 combines with J gene TRBJ2-1; D may be TRBD1 or TRBD2 (5 bases each). The CDR3 contains 15 residues. Trimming pared 7 bases from V and 10 bases from J, leaving 23 bases between. In DNA, the CDR3 is TGTGCCAGCACCGACTCCTTCGGGACCACAAAGGAGCAGTTCTTC. It encodes CASTDSFGTTKEQFF.